What follows are 21 T cell receptor beta chains derived from one specimen sequenced in a study of blood T cell repertoires in COVID-19. Data came from immunoSEQ multiplex PCR; TCRdb stores just in-frame clones and leaves some out. This repertoire shows roughly 24,000 clones, around 87% found once; its top ten account for roughly 1.7%. Input material: peripheral blood. The receptors derive from a woman in her sixties or seventies with active COVID-19.

This chain joins TRBV27 and TRBJ2-1; TRBD1 might be the D (6 bases). There are 14 residues in the CDR3. The germline gives CDR1 MNHEY, CDR2 SMNVEV (reference sequence). Between the trimmed V and J ends, which lost 10 bases and 10 bases, there was a span of 23 bases. The CDR3 here is CATLPGTLIGEQFF. The CDR3 DNA reads as TGTGCCACGTTGCCCGGGACACTAATTGGGGAGCAGTTCTTC.

The chain carries TRBV4-3 and TRBJ2-3; 10 bases map to TRBD1. This CDR3 comprises 19 residues. With 1 base clipped from V and 1 base from J, the junction kept 11 bases outside the gene matches. Germline assignment: CDR1 LGHNA and CDR2 YSLEER. The CDR3 spells CASSQVAGTGVGGTDTQYF. The CDR3 DNA follows: TGCGCCAGCAGCCAAGTTGCAGGGACAGGGGTCGGTGGCACAGATACGCAGTATTTT.

The chain employs TRBV4-3 and TRBJ1-3; unclear D gene. Germline V gene lookup returns CDR1 LGHNA and CDR2 YSLEER. The CDR3 consists of 15 residues. V dropped 0 bases and J dropped 3 bases, with 9 bases sitting between them. This CDR3 reads CASSQDTGVGNTIYF. The CDR3 DNA sequence: TGCGCCAGCAGCCAAGATACGGGTGTTGGAAACACCATATATTTT.

The genes are TRBV6-2 or TRBV6-3 and TRBJ2-7; D is possibly TRBD2 (6 bases). Trimming took 5 bases from V and 2 from J, leaving 31 bases between them. Germline CDR1 is MNHEY and CDR2 is SVGEGT. The CDR3 length is 20 residues. The CDR3 nucleotides read TGTGCCAGCAGTCCAGGAGGATCTCGGGACTCCCAAGGCCTCACCTACGAGCAGTACTTC. As protein: CASSPGGSRDSQGLTYEQYF.

This clone came up a few times. This chain links TRBV7-9 with TRBJ2-1, with TRBD2 identical over 7 bases. Trimming cost V 5 bases and J 9 bases; bases outside gene matches: 10. From germline, CDR1 is SEHNR and CDR2 FQNEAQ (reference sequence). CDR3 length equals 14 residues. The CDR3 DNA reads as TGTGCCAGCAGCATATCTAGCGGCCTTGGTGAGCAGTTCTTC. This codes for CASSISSGLGEQFF.

V usage is TRBV2 and J usage is TRBJ2-1; D perhaps matches TRBD2 (7 bases). CDR3 size: 18 residues. V shed 3 bases and J shed 2 bases, with 20 bases lying between them. Germline-derived CDR1 and CDR2 are SNHLY and FYNNEI. In DNA form, the CDR3 reads TGTGCCAGCAGTGATATGGGGGCGGGAGACCCACCCTACAATGAGCAGTTCTTC. Translation: CASSDMGAGDPPYNEQFF.

The J gene is TRBJ2-1, the V gene TRBV19; a weak D match, TRBD1 (6 bases). CDR3 length: 15 residues. Looked up from germline, CDR1 is LNHDA and CDR2 is SQIVND (reference sequence). Trimming took 3 bases from V and 8 from J, leaving 17 bases between them. CDR3 sequence reads: CASSMDKVPGDEQFF. Here the CDR3 DNA reads TGTGCCAGTAGTATGGACAAGGTCCCAGGGGATGAGCAGTTCTTC.

V is TRBV6-5 and J is TRBJ1-1, with 7 bases matching TRBD1. The junction had 7 bases not matched to a gene; V was cut back by 11 bases and J by 4 bases. The CDR3 loop spans 12 amino acids. Germline V gives CDR1 MNHEY, CDR2 SVGAGI. CDR3 nucleotide sequence: TGTGCCGCCCAGACAGGGATCACTGAAGCTTTCTTT. Amino acid sequence: CAAQTGITEAFF.

This sequence joins TRBV19 and TRBJ2-7; D perhaps matches TRBD2 (6 bases). V was cut by 4 bases and J by 5 bases, with 18 bases left in between. The CDR3 is made up of 15 amino acids. Germline V gene sequence: CDR1 LNHDA, CDR2 SQIVND (reference sequence). The CDR3 nucleotides are TGTGCCAGTAGTACACCCGGGACTCAATACAACGAGCAGTACTTC. Translated: CASSTPGTQYNEQYF.

This rearrangement joins TRBV7-9 to TRBJ2-7; 10 positions match TRBD1. The junction had 3 bases not matched to a gene; V was cut back by 8 bases and J by 2 bases. The CDR3 consists of 13 residues. The germline CDR1 and CDR2 sequences are SEHNR and FQNEAQ (reference sequence). CDR3 amino acids: CASATGGPYEQYF. CDR3 sequence (DNA): TGTGCCAGCGCGACAGGGGGCCCCTACGAGCAGTACTTC. Filled out from reference TRBV7-9 and TRBJ2-7, the complete variable domain reads DTGVSQNPRHKITKRGQNVTFRCDPISEHNRLYWYRQTLGQGPEFLTYFQNEAQLEKSRLLSDRFSAERPKGSFSTLEIQRTEQGDSAMYLCASATGGPYEQYFGPGTRLTVT.

The rearrangement uses TRBV29-1 and TRBJ1-1; no clear D. Looked up from germline, CDR1 is SQVTM and CDR2 is ANQGSEA. V lost 4 bases and J 4 bases, leaving 13 bases between the germline ends. CDR3 length equals 13 residues. CDR3 nucleotide sequence: TGCAGCGTTGGTGGAGTCCTGGGCACTGAAGCTTTCTTT. Amino acid sequence: CSVGGVLGTEAFF.

The chain joins TRBV24-1 to TRBJ2-1; tentative D call: TRBD2 (6 bases). The CDR3 sequence is 15 residues long. Trimming removed 1 base from V and 6 bases from J, with 12 bases in between. Germline CDR1 and CDR2: KGHDR and SFDVKD. Written as DNA, the CDR3 is TGTGCCACCAGTGATTTAGGAGGGCGTCGCAATGAGCAGTTCTTC. It specifies CATSDLGGRRNEQFF.

The chain carries TRBV19 and TRBJ1-3; D not certain. Trimming shortened V by 3 bases and J by 0 bases, and 15 bases separated the two germline ends. The CDR3 has 17 residues. From germline, CDR1 is LNHDA and CDR2 SQIVND (reference sequence). The CDR3 DNA follows: TGTGCCAGTAGTATTATCCTCCAGATCAGCTCTGGAAACACCATATATTTT. Translation: CASSIILQISSGNTIYF. Supplemented by reference TRBV19 and TRBJ1-3, the full variable domain reads DGGITQSPKYLFRKEGQNVTLSCEQNLNHDAMYWYRQDPGQGLRLIYYSQIVNDFQKGDIAEGYSVSREKKESFPLTVTSAQKNPTAFYLCASSIILQISSGNTIYFGEGSWLTVV.

The rearrangement uses TRBV2 and TRBJ2-1; D remains unclear. V dropped 2 bases and J dropped 6 bases, with 8 bases sitting between them. The CDR3 extends over 13 amino acids. Germline CDR1 reads SNHLY; CDR2 reads FYNNEI. Here the CDR3 reads CASSELGFNEQFF. The CDR3 DNA reads TGTGCCAGCAGTGAACTCGGTTTCAATGAGCAGTTCTTC.

This chain joins TRBV7-9 and TRBJ2-1; D is possibly TRBD1 (5 bases). V gave up 0 bases and J gave up 6 bases, with 9 bases separating them. The CDR3 covers 14 residues. Germline loops: CDR1 SEHNR, CDR2 FQNEAQ (reference sequence). This chain's CDR3 is CASSLAGAPNEQFF. Here the CDR3 DNA reads TGTGCCAGCAGCTTAGCTGGGGCCCCCAATGAGCAGTTCTTC.

Of note for this clone: Mismatch with germline at one junction end may stem from a read error. V is TRBV6-2 or TRBV6-3 and J is TRBJ1-6, with 10 positions matching TRBD1. Germline V gene lookup returns CDR1 MNHEY and CDR2 SVGEGT. The CDR3 is 13 amino acids. The DNA for the CDR3 is TGTGCCAGCAGTTATCGCCCGATGGGGGACAGGGGTTTT. Translation: CASSYRPMGDRGF.

This chain connects TRBV7-8 to TRBJ1-2, with 7 bases that match TRBD1. Germline trimming cut 4 bases from V and 2 bases from J; bases unmatched to any gene: 7. The CDR3 contains 15 residues. Per the germline V gene, CDR1 is SGHVS and CDR2 is FQNEAQ. The CDR3 DNA sequence: TGTGCCAGCAGCTCCCGACAGGGAGCAAACTATGGCTACACCTTC. Translation: CASSSRQGANYGYTF.

This clone was picked up one time. This sequence joins TRBV5-8 and TRBJ2-1; D is ambiguous. Germline CDR1 reads SGHTS; CDR2 reads YDEGEE. CDR3 size: 17 residues. V dropped 0 bases and J dropped 0 bases, with 13 bases sitting between them. The CDR3 region has the DNA TGTGCCAGCAGCTTGGAAATCGCAGTCGACTCCTACAATGAGCAGTTCTTC. Translation: CASSLEIAVDSYNEQFF.

This chain links TRBV18 with TRBJ1-5, with 7 bases fitting TRBD1. There are 15 residues in the CDR3. Germline CDR1 KGHSH, CDR2 LQKENI. Trimming cost V 3 bases and J 5 bases; bases outside gene matches: 7. CDR3 region: CASSPLQGFHQPQHF. The CDR3 region has the DNA TGTGCCAGCTCACCCTTACAGGGGTTTCATCAGCCCCAGCATTTT. Using reference TRBV18 and TRBJ1-5 for the parts outside the CDR3, the full variable domain is NAGVMQNPRHLVRRRGQEARLRCSPMKGHSHVYWYRQLPEEGLKFMVYLQKENIIDESGMPKERFSAEFPKEGPSILRIQQVVRGDSAAYFCASSPLQGFHQPQHFGDGTRLSIL.

The rearrangement links TRBV18 to TRBJ2-1, with D uncertain. This CDR3 has 11 amino acids. Trimming removed 3 bases at V and 8 bases at J, with 5 bases between. The germline V gene has CDR1 KGHSH and CDR2 LQKENI. DNA of the CDR3: TGTGCCAGCTCACCTATCCATGAGCAGTTCTTC. Translating it yields CASSPIHEQFF.

This chain links TRBV11-2 with TRBJ2-1; 7 bases fit TRBD2. Germline V lookup: CDR1 SGHAT, CDR2 FQNNGV. V dropped 4 bases and J dropped 15; count of bases not matched to a gene: 9. The CDR3 is 12 amino acids. Written as DNA, the CDR3 is TGTGCCAGCAGCTATCCTGGGAGGGCGGTGTTCTTC. This translates into CASSYPGRAVFF. Together with reference TRBV11-2 and TRBJ2-1, the CDR3 gives the full variable domain: EAGVAQSPRYKIIEKRQSVAFWCNPISGHATLYWYQQILGQGPKLLIQFQNNGVVDDSQLPKDRFSAERLKGVDSTLKIQPAKLEDSAVYLCASSYPGRAVFFGPGTRLTVL.